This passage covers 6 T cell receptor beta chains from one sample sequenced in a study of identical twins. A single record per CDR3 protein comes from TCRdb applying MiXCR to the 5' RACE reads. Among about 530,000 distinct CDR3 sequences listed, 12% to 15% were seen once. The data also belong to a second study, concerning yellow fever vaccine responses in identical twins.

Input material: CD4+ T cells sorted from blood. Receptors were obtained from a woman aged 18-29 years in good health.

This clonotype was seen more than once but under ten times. This CDR3 reads CASGDRGGNSPLHF. The CDR3 DNA reads TGTGCCAGCGGGGACAGGGGTGGTAATTCACCCCTCCACTTT. The genes are TRBV2 and TRBJ1-6; 10 positions match TRBD1. CDR3 length: 14 residues. Germline V gene data show CDR1 as SNHLY and CDR2 as FYNNEI. After removal of 8 bases from V and 6 bases from J, the junction contained 4 bases not matched to a gene.

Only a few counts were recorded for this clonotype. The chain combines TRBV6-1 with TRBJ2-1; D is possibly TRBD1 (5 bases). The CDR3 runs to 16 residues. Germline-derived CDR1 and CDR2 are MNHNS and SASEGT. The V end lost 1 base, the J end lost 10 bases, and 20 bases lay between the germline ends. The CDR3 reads CASSEGLGPPWGEQFF. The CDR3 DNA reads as TGTGCCAGCAGTGAAGGTCTCGGGCCCCCTTGGGGCGAGCAGTTCTTC.

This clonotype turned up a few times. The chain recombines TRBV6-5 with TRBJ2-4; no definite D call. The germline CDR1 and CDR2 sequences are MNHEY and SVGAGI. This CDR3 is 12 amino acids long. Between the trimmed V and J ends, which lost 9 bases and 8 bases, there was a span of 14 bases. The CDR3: CASQLAGYIQYF. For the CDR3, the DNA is TGTGCCAGTCAACTTGCCGGGTACATTCAGTACTTC.

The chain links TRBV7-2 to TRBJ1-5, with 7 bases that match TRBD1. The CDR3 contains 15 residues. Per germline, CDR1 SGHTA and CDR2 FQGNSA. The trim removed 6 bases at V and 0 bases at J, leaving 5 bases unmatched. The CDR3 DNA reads TGTGCCAGCAGTTCACAGGGGATTAGCAATCAGCCCCAGCATTTT. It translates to CASSSQGISNQPQHF.

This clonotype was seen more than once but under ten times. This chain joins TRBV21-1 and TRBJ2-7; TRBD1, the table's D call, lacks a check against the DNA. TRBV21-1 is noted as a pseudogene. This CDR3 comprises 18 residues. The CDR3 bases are TGTGCCAGCAGCAAAGAGCGGGAGCCGGGACAGGGAGTGGTAGAGCAGTACGTC. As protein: CASSKEREPGQGVVEQYV.

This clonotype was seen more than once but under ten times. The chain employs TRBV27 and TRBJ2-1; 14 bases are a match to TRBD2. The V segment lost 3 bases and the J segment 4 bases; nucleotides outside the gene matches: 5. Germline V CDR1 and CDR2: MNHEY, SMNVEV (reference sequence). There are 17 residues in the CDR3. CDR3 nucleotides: TGTGCCAGCAGTTTTCGGACTAGCGGGGGGCTATACAATGAGCAGTTCTTC. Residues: CASSFRTSGGLYNEQFF.